This TCR beta chain is drawn from a study of blood T cell repertoires in COVID-19. Study information: The samples span acute and convalescent COVID-19 from the United States, Italy and Spain.

Germline CDR1 and CDR2: SGDLS and YYNGEE. The CDR3 runs to 14 residues. The trim removed 7 bases at V and 9 bases at J, leaving 10 bases unmatched. Original data processing: Reference gene primer amplification yielded estimated nucleated cell counts. The assay was immunoSEQ multiplex PCR, and TCRdb's table has in-frame clones only and misses some. V, J and clone size are those of that table, while D and trimming were read from the DNA. The sample consists of about 61,000 clones, around 77% of them appearing once. The rearrangement joins TRBV9 to TRBJ2-6, with 7 bases aligning to TRBD1. Sequencing used peripheral blood. This receptor was identified in a man older than 75 with active or convalescent COVID-19. The CDR3 bases are TGTGCCAGCGCTAACCTCCGGGACAGCAACGTCCTGACTTTC. The encoded protein is CASANLRDSNVLTF.